These T cell receptor beta chains were read from a single sample in a study of blood T cell repertoires in COVID-19. The table came from immunoSEQ multiplex PCR; TCRdb's copy has only in-frame clones and leaves some out. Of fewer than 250,000 clones listed, approximately 80% are singletons. The sequenced sample consisted of peripheral blood. All receptors derive from a man in his 60s with acute or convalescent COVID-19. Each CDR3 is given with its conserved first and last residue. A D gene is named only where the DNA matches it firmly. The listing skips clone size in some rows; elsewhere it reads once, few, many or a size class.

abundance | j_gene | d_gene | v_gene | CDR3aa | CDR3nt
. | TRBJ1-2 | . | TRBV2 | CASRLSNQRRGPGYGYTF | TGTGCCAGCAGACTATCCAACCAGCGGCGGGGGCCAGGCTATGGCTACACCTTC
. | TRBJ1-1 | TRBD1 | TRBV27 | CASQTGSGNTEAFF | TGTGCCAGCCAGACAGGGTCTGGGAACACTGAAGCTTTCTTT
. | TRBJ1-6 | TRBD1 | TRBV19 | CASSIETGTGIYNSPLHF | TGTGCCAGTAGTATAGAAACTGGGACAGGGATTTATAATTCACCCCTCCACTTT
. | TRBJ2-3 | . | TRBV7-2 | CASSLGWVADPTPDTQYF | TGTGCCAGCAGCTTAGGGTGGGTAGCGGACCCCACTCCAGATACGCAGTATTTT
once | TRBJ1-3 | . | TRBV28 | CASSPSYGAGNTIYF | TGTGCCAGCAGTCCTAGTTACGGGGCTGGAAACACCATATATTTT
few | TRBJ2-4 | . | TRBV10-3 | CAISESEGADIQYF | TGTGCCATCAGTGAGTCTGAGGGAGCGGACATTCAGTACTTC
once | TRBJ2-3 | TRBD2 | TRBV9 | CASSALAGESTDTQYF | TGTGCCAGCAGCGCATTAGCGGGAGAAAGCACAGATACGCAGTATTTT
few | TRBJ2-4 | TRBD1 | TRBV3-1/TRBV3-2 | CASSHRTGRNNIQYF | TGTGCCAGCAGCCACCGGACAGGGCGAAACAACATTCAGTACTTC
. | TRBJ1-3 | TRBD1 | TRBV4-1 | CASSLTGRGSGNTIYF | TGCGCCAGCAGCCTGACAGGGCGCGGCTCTGGAAACACCATATATTTT
once | TRBJ1-1 | TRBD1 | TRBV30 | CAWARGPGAFF | TGTGCCTGGGCTAGGGGGCCTGGGGCTTTCTTT
few | TRBJ2-7 | TRBD1 | TRBV19 | CASRKMGQVPGEQYF | TGTGCCAGTAGGAAGATGGGACAGGTACCAGGCGAGCAGTACTTC
many | TRBJ1-3 | . | TRBV7-6 | CASSLEPSSGNTIYF | TGTGCCAGCAGCTTAGAGCCAAGCTCTGGAAACACCATATATTTT
. | TRBJ2-7 | . | TRBV3-1/TRBV3-2 | CASSPGAARGAYEQYF | TGTGCCAGCAGCCCCGGGGCGGCGCGCGGGGCCTACGAGCAGTACTTC
. | TRBJ2-1 | . | TRBV12-5 | CASGSRETSPYNEQFF | TGTGCTAGTGGTTCCCGGGAAACTAGCCCCTACAATGAGCAGTTCTTC
. | TRBJ1-5 | . | TRBV28 | CASTSLARGNQPQHF | TGTGCCAGCACCTCGCTGGCGAGGGGCAATCAGCCCCAGCATTTT
few | TRBJ2-1 | TRBD2 | TRBV30 | CAWSPGLAGAESEFF | TGTGCCTGGAGTCCAGGACTAGCGGGAGCCGAGAGTGAGTTCTTC
many | TRBJ2-7 | . | TRBV5-1 | CASSLPNSYEQYF | TGCGCCAGCAGCTTGCCAAACTCCTACGAGCAGTACTTC
. | TRBJ2-1 | TRBD1 | TRBV5-6 | CASSLAGGVYSEQFF | TGTGCCAGCAGCTTGGCAGGGGGCGTTTATAGTGAGCAGTTCTTC
. | TRBJ1-1 | TRBD1 | TRBV7-9 | CASSPGQGAETEAFF | TGTGCCAGCAGTCCCGGACAGGGGGCCGAAACTGAAGCTTTCTTT
. | TRBJ1-2 | . | TRBV5-6 | CASSLDWGQYGYTF | TGTGCCAGCAGCTTGGACTGGGGGCAATATGGCTACACCTTC
. | TRBJ1-5 | TRBD1 | TRBV3-1/TRBV3-2 | CASSQDRARGPQHF | TGTGCCAGCAGTCAGGACAGGGCCCGAGGACCCCAGCATTTT
. | TRBJ1-5 | . | TRBV2 | CASSDQVRNQPQHF | TGTGCCAGCTCGGATCAAGTGAGGAATCAGCCCCAGCATTTT
. | TRBJ2-5 | . | TRBV11-3 | CASSLNSQETQYF | TGTGCCAGCAGCTTAAACAGCCAAGAGACCCAGTACTTC
. | TRBJ1-4 | . | TRBV21-1 | CASSKGRQGFWELGFF | TGTGCCAGCAGCAAAGGGCGGCAGGGGTTTTGGGAATTGGGTTTTTTT
. | TRBJ2-5 | . | TRBV6-2/TRBV6-3 | CASSNRDQETQYF | TGTGCCAGCAGTAACAGGGACCAAGAGACCCAGTACTTC
once | TRBJ2-2 | . | TRBV2 | CASSERREPTGELFF | TGTGCCAGCAGTGAGAGGCGGGAACCCACCGGGGAGCTGTTTTTT
. | TRBJ1-5 | . | TRBV6-5 | CASSGAGGSQPQHF | TGTGCCAGCAGCGGGGCGGGGGGGAGTCAGCCCCAGCATTTT
. | TRBJ2-5 | TRBD2 | TRBV15 | CATSGSGGHDYRYF | TGTGCCACCAGCGGCAGCGGGGGCCACGATTACCGGTACTTC
. | TRBJ2-6 | TRBD1 | TRBV9 | CASSAQGAGANVLTF | TGTGCCAGCAGCGCACAGGGGGCTGGGGCCAACGTCCTGACTTTC
. | TRBJ1-5 | TRBD1 | TRBV27 | CASSWTGGYQPQHF | TGTGCCAGCAGTTGGACAGGGGGGTATCAGCCCCAGCATTTT
. | TRBJ1-1 | TRBD1 | TRBV10-1 | CASSQTGFTEAFF | TGCGCCAGCAGTCAGACAGGGTTTACTGAAGCTTTCTTT
. | TRBJ1-4 | TRBD1 | TRBV6-1 | CASSSRDSSNEKLFF | TGTGCCAGCAGTTCCCGGGACAGCTCTAATGAAAAACTGTTTTTT
once | TRBJ2-1 | . | TRBV24-1 | CATSEAAGSSYNEQFF | TGTGCCACCAGTGAAGCGGCGGGGAGCTCCTACAATGAGCAGTTCTTC
once | TRBJ2-7 | TRBD2 | TRBV5-1 | CASSSSGTYEQYF | TGCGCCAGCAGCTCTAGCGGTACCTACGAGCAGTACTTC
many | TRBJ1-2 | . | TRBV20-1 | CSGSGDYGYTF | TGCAGTGGCTCAGGGGACTATGGCTACACCTTC
. | TRBJ1-2 | . | TRBV3-1/TRBV3-2 | CASSLRSRGYGYTF | TGTGCCAGCAGCCTCCGTTCTAGGGGCTATGGCTACACCTTC
. | TRBJ2-1 | . | TRBV5-1 | CASSFNGYNEQFF | TGCGCCAGCAGCTTCAACGGGTACAATGAGCAGTTCTTC
. | TRBJ1-6 | . | TRBV18 | CASSPSREASPLHF | TGTGCCAGCTCACCAAGCAGGGAGGCTTCACCCCTCCACTTT
few | TRBJ1-2 | TRBD1 | TRBV24-1 | CATRDRAGYTF | TGTGCCACCAGAGACAGGGCGGGCTACACCTTC
. | TRBJ2-1 | TRBD2 | TRBV4-2 | CASSQEGTTYNEQFF | TGTGCCAGCAGCCAAGAGGGGACTACTTACAATGAGCAGTTCTTC
. | TRBJ2-3 | . | TRBV11-2 | CASSSQFGGSSTDTQYF | TGTGCCAGCAGCTCCCAGTTCGGGGGATCTAGCACAGATACGCAGTATTTT
. | TRBJ2-1 | TRBD2 | TRBV19 | CASSPRTSGRPHEQFF | TGTGCCAGTAGTCCCCGAACTAGCGGGAGGCCCCATGAGCAGTTCTTC